These 32 T cell receptor beta chains share one sample of origin, sequenced in a study of Ad26.COV2.S vaccination and SARS-CoV-2 variants (dated by TCRdb to the early 2020s). The treatment or condition tag for this specimen amounts to: about 20 received Ad26.COV2.S at low or high dose, single or two shots; about five received placebo; per-sample allocation not given. For vaccine and placebo recipients, the sequenced repertoires came from samples collected on day 63 after the first injection. The method behind the library was the immunoSEQ multiplex PCR assay. The table comes from immuneACCESS by way of TCRdb, which keeps in-frame sequences with V and J called. Part of the clones is missing from these tables; in studies checked, under half for an unresolved V gene and the rest for unknown reasons. Counted in this sample were about 480,000 clones; around 85% of them appeared once. In total, the top ten clones hold roughly 13% of the sample.

The sample here was peripheral blood, taken in a trial of Ad26.COV2.S vaccine versus placebo. The source of these receptors is a person between 18 and 60 years old who received the Ad26.COV2.S COVID-19 vaccine or a placebo.

The chain uses TRBV5-6 and TRBJ2-1; D not certain. Germline assignment: CDR1 SGHDT and CDR2 YYEEEE. Trimming left V 2 bases short and J 5 bases short, with 14 bases between. This CDR3 spans 15 amino acids. This chain's CDR3 is CASSFGPALNNEQFF. The CDR3, as DNA: TGTGCCAGCAGCTTTGGCCCCGCCCTCAACAATGAGCAGTTCTTC.

The rearrangement joins TRBV5-1 to TRBJ1-6; a weak D match, TRBD1 (6 bases). Trimming took off 4 bases at V and 8 bases at J, with 13 bases between the two ends. Per germline, CDR1 SGHRS and CDR2 YFSETQ. This CDR3 comprises 14 residues. In DNA form, the CDR3 reads TGCGCCAGCAGCCGAGGGACATACGATTCACCCCTCCACTTT. Encoded protein: CASSRGTYDSPLHF.

The chain combines TRBV19 with TRBJ2-3; the match to TRBD1 covers 7 bases. The J segment lost 3 bases and the V segment lost 7 bases, leaving 10 bases of the junction unmatched. CDR1 and CDR2 (germline): LNHDA, SQIVND (reference sequence). The CDR3 runs to 15 residues. CDR3 coding DNA: TGTGCCAGTAAGGACAGGTCCTTACGGACAGATACGCAGTATTTT. It specifies CASKDRSLRTDTQYF.

This clone appeared many times. J is TRBJ2-6 and V is TRBV28; 7 bases are a match to TRBD1. The V and J ends lost 7 bases and 2 bases, in that order; junction bases with no gene match: 8. The germline CDR1 and CDR2 sequences are MDHEN and SYDVKM. This CDR3 region has 16 residues. The CDR3 here is CASTRGQFTGANVLTF. The CDR3 DNA sequence: TGTGCCAGCACCCGGGGACAGTTTACTGGGGCCAACGTCCTGACTTTC.

The chain combines TRBV7-2 with TRBJ1-2; unclear D gene. With 2 bases removed from V and 5 bases from J, the gap between germline ends came to 9 bases. The CDR3 spans 13 residues. Per the germline V gene, CDR1 is SGHTA and CDR2 is FQGNSA. The CDR3 loop is CASSLNGLYGYTF. The CDR3 nucleotides are TGTGCCAGCAGCTTAAACGGACTGTATGGCTACACCTTC.

V usage is TRBV4-1 and J usage is TRBJ1-5; 9 bases line up with TRBD1. This CDR3 is built from 16 residues. The V gene end was trimmed by 1 base and the J gene end by 1 base; junction bases not matched to a gene: 2. In germline, CDR1 is MGHRA, CDR2 YSYEKL. The CDR3 nucleotides are TGCGCCAGCAGCCAAGGACAGGGGGGAAGCAATCAGCCCCAGCATTTT. This encodes CASSQGQGGSNQPQHF.

This chain uses TRBV28 with TRBJ2-7; TRBD1 aligns across 8 bases. V trimming: 4 bases; J trimming: 3 bases; junction bases outside the gene matches: 8. CDR3 size: 15 residues. Germline V gene sequence: CDR1 MDHEN, CDR2 SYDVKM. CDR3: CASSSPGTGYYEQYF. The CDR3 coding sequence is TGTGCCAGCAGTTCCCCCGGGACAGGATACTACGAGCAGTACTTC. Full variable domain (outside the CDR3, taken from reference TRBV28 and TRBJ2-7): DVKVTQSSRYLVKRTGEKVFLECVQDMDHENMFWYRQDPGLGLRLIYFSYDVKMKEKGDIPEGYSVSREKKERFSLILESASTNQTSMYLCASSSPGTGYYEQYFGPGTRLTVT.

The chain recombines TRBV30 with TRBJ1-4; D gene ambiguous. CDR1 is GTSNPN and CDR2 is SVGIG in the germline V gene (reference sequence). This CDR3 has 13 amino acids. Trimming pared 8 bases from V and 5 bases from J, leaving 15 bases between. The CDR3 is CAGTLARNEKLFF. The CDR3 DNA reads as TGTGCCGGCACCCTAGCCCGCAATGAAAAACTGTTTTTT.

V usage is TRBV5-1 and J usage is TRBJ2-1, with D maybe TRBD1 (5 bases). V lost 0 bases and J 12 bases, leaving 16 bases between the germline ends. The CDR3 contains 14 residues. Germline CDR1 SGHRS, CDR2 YFSETQ. The CDR3 loop reads CASSLAAQGVSQFF. The CDR3 bases are TGCGCCAGCAGCTTGGCTGCCCAGGGTGTTTCGCAGTTCTTC. The variable domain in full, with the rest retrieved from reference TRBV5-1 and TRBJ2-1, is KAGVTQTPRYLIKTRGQQVTLSCSPISGHRSVSWYQQTPGQGLQFLFEYFSETQRNKGNFPGRFSGRQFSNSRSEMNVSTLELGDSALYLCASSLAAQGVSQFFGPGTRLTVL.

This chain uses TRBV5-1 with TRBJ2-2; TRBD1 is a possible D gene (6 bases). Looked up from germline, CDR1 is SGHRS and CDR2 is YFSETQ. The V gene lost 1 base and the J gene lost 6 bases, with 13 bases spanning the gap. This CDR3 comprises 15 residues. CDR3 amino acids: CASSLSTGRAGELFF. The CDR3 DNA reads as TGCGCCAGCAGCTTGTCCACAGGGCGGGCCGGGGAGCTGTTTTTT.

This clone has ten or more counts. This rearrangement joins TRBV29-1 to TRBJ2-7; D is perhaps TRBD2 (7 bases). The CDR3 is 15 residues long. Germline V lookup: CDR1 SQVTM, CDR2 ANQGSEA. The V end lost 5 bases, the J end lost 2 bases, and 19 bases lay between the germline ends. The CDR3 bases are TGCAGCGTTAGGGGGACTACTCGCCCAACCTACGAGCAGTACTTC. This codes for CSVRGTTRPTYEQYF.

The DNA of the CDR3 is TGTGCCAGCAGCCCTCAGGGGTCCCCAGACTACGAGCAGTACTTC. Protein sequence: CASSPQGSPDYEQYF. This chain connects TRBV9 to TRBJ2-7; perhaps TRBD1 as D (6 bases). The CDR3 runs to 15 residues. The V end was cut by 4 bases, the J end by 3 bases, with 17 bases between. CDR1 SGDLS and CDR2 YYNGEE come from the germline V gene.

Comments on this clone: Relative to the germline gene, one junction end is altered; a read error may explain this. The DNA of the CDR3 is TGTGCCAGCAGCCCGGCGCCAAGTGGTTTGGGCCACTTC. This sequence encodes CASSPAPSGLGHF. The rearrangement joins TRBV14 to TRBJ1-2, with D unresolved. The germline V gene has CDR1 SGHDN and CDR2 FVKESK. The CDR3 runs 13 residues.

The chain joins TRBV11-3 to TRBJ1-6; no clear D. Deletions cut 2 bases from V and 8 bases from J, with 7 bases between. The CDR3 spans 13 residues. Germline V gene lookup returns CDR1 SGHNT and CDR2 YENEEA. The CDR3 spells CASSLSLDSPLHF. DNA for the CDR3: TGTGCCAGCAGCTTAAGCTTAGATTCACCCCTCCACTTT.

The chain has TRBV10-3 and TRBJ2-3; D may be TRBD1 or TRBD2 (5 bases each). The germline CDR1 and CDR2 sequences are ENHRY and SYGVKD. Trimming left V 0 bases short and J 2 bases short, with 9 bases between. This CDR3 spans 15 amino acids. The CDR3: CAISESSGHTDTQYF. The CDR3 DNA is TGTGCCATCAGTGAGTCGTCGGGGCACACAGATACGCAGTATTTT.

J is TRBJ1-4 and V is TRBV6-6; D call uncertain. The ends were cut back, 5 bases at V and 11 bases at J, with 9 bases in the middle. CDR3 length: 11 residues. From germline, CDR1 is MNHNY and CDR2 SVGAGI (reference sequence). CDR3 in DNA: TGTGCCAGCAGTCCGGAAGGGAAACTGTTTTTT. Protein sequence: CASSPEGKLFF.

The J gene is TRBJ2-5, the V gene TRBV3-1 (or the pseudogene TRBV3-2), with 12 bases identical to TRBD1. J lost 5 bases, V lost 4 bases, and 8 bases had no gene match. This CDR3 region has 16 residues. Germline V CDR1 and CDR2: LGHDT, YNNKEL (reference sequence). The CDR3 sequence is CASSPGTGGALETQYF. DNA for the CDR3: TGTGCCAGCAGCCCGGGGACAGGGGGCGCCTTGGAGACCCAGTACTTC.

This clone was counted a single time. This chain joins TRBV7-2 and TRBJ1-6; D not certain. The V end lost 5 bases, the J end lost 9 bases, and 8 bases lay between the germline ends. The CDR3 contains 12 residues. Germline CDR1 and CDR2: SGHTA and FQGNSA. For the CDR3, the DNA is TGTGCCAGCAGCCACCGCGGTTCACCCCTCCACTTT. This encodes CASSHRGSPLHF.

The chain joins TRBV12-3 or TRBV12-4 to TRBJ2-5; D unresolved. V was pared by 6 bases and J by 4 bases, with 6 bases between. The CDR3 is 11 amino acids. The CDR3 DNA is TGTGCCAGCAGCGTGGCAGAGACCCAGTACTTC. Protein: CASSVAETQYF.

This rearrangement joins TRBV29-1 to TRBJ2-7; perhaps TRBD2 as D (5 bases). V was cut by 7 bases and J by 2 bases, with 12 bases left in between. CDR1 and CDR2 from the germline V gene are SQVTM and ANQGSEA. The CDR3 has 12 residues. The CDR3 reads CSAGNRAYEQYF. CDR3 in DNA: TGCAGCGCGGGGAACCGCGCCTACGAGCAGTACTTC.

V is TRBV6-5 and J is TRBJ1-5; 7 positions agree with TRBD1. The germline CDR1 and CDR2 sequences are MNHEY and SVGAGI. J lost 5 bases, V lost 5 bases, and 9 bases had no gene match. CDR3 length: 15 amino acids. The CDR3 reads CASSPRQGRDQPQHF. The CDR3 coding sequence is TGTGCCAGCAGTCCCCGACAGGGAAGAGATCAGCCCCAGCATTTT.

The table lists this clone with a few counts. The chain couples TRBV7-3 to TRBJ1-1; D is uncertain. Trimming removed 5 bases at V and 8 bases at J, with 15 bases between. Germline V gene data show CDR1 as SGHTA and CDR2 as FQGTGA. CDR3 length: 13 residues. The CDR3, as DNA: TGTGCCAGCAGCGAATCGGGCCGAGGGGAAGCTTTCTTT. Protein sequence: CASSESGRGEAFF.

The rearrangement joins TRBV4-3 to TRBJ2-7; 12 bases line up with TRBD2. Looked up from germline, CDR1 is LGHNA and CDR2 is YSLEER. Trimming at V came to 1 base and at J to 3 bases, leaving 4 bases not matched to a gene. CDR3 size: 16 residues. CDR3 nucleotide sequence: TGCGCCAGCAGCCAAGGGACTAGCGGGATCGGCTACGAGCAGTACTTC. It is translated as CASSQGTSGIGYEQYF.

This clone came up once. V usage is TRBV7-9 and J usage is TRBJ2-1; 13 bases line up with TRBD2. The CDR3 totals 16 residues. The J segment lost 1 base and the V segment lost 5 bases, leaving 2 bases of the junction unmatched. Germline V gives CDR1 SEHNR, CDR2 FQNEAQ (reference sequence). This chain's CDR3 is CASSTSGGASYNEQFF. In nucleotides, the CDR3 is TGTGCCAGCAGCACTAGCGGGGGGGCGTCCTACAATGAGCAGTTCTTC.

The sample holds one count of this clone. V and J are TRBV7-3 and TRBJ2-3; D possibly corresponds to TRBD2 (7 bases). The V end was cut by 4 bases, the J end by 4 bases, with 18 bases between. This CDR3 comprises 16 residues. Per germline, CDR1 SGHTA and CDR2 FQGTGA. Here the CDR3 DNA reads TGTGCCAGCAGCTCCCTGGGGGGGGCGAACCCAGATACGCAGTATTTT. Translation: CASSSLGGANPDTQYF.

The chain couples TRBV10-3 to TRBJ2-7; perhaps TRBD1 as D (6 bases). V lost 6 bases and J lost 6, with 15 bases in between. CDR1 and CDR2 from the germline V gene are ENHRY and SYGVKD. The CDR3 sequence is 13 residues long. This CDR3 reads CAIRNRVSSEQYF. CDR3 nucleotides: TGTGCCATCAGGAACAGGGTTTCGTCCGAGCAGTACTTC.

The chain links TRBV5-4 to TRBJ2-7, with D perhaps TRBD2 (6 bases). V gave up 4 bases and J gave up 6 bases, with 26 bases separating them. Germline V gene lookup returns CDR1 SGHNT and CDR2 YYREEE (reference sequence). There are 17 residues in the CDR3. The CDR3 sequence is CASSPGVRGAGLGEQYF. The CDR3 DNA reads TGTGCCAGCAGCCCCGGTGTGAGGGGCGCGGGACTTGGCGAGCAGTACTTC.

The V and J genes are TRBV29-1 and TRBJ2-3, with TRBD2 matching over 7 bases. The CDR3 runs 15 residues. The ends lost 4 bases at V and 2 bases at J; junction bases unmatched: 9. Germline V gene data show CDR1 as SQVTM and CDR2 as ANQGSEA. The CDR3 nucleotides read TGCAGCGTTGTGCCGGGACTAACTCTCACAGATACGCAGTATTTT. Its protein product is CSVVPGLTLTDTQYF.

The chain carries TRBV27 and TRBJ2-5; no reliable D call. The germline gives CDR1 MNHEY, CDR2 SMNVEV (reference sequence). The CDR3 covers 13 residues. V lost 3 bases and J lost 5, with 10 bases in between. The CDR3 DNA reads TGTGCCAGCAGTTTGTGGGGTGCGGAGACCCAGTACTTC. Residues: CASSLWGAETQYF.

This clone was counted a few times. The J gene is TRBJ1-2, the V gene TRBV27; D ambiguous. The CDR3 contains 14 residues. Germline CDR1 MNHEY, CDR2 SMNVEV (reference sequence). V was clipped by 6 bases and J by 3 bases, with 14 bases between them. In DNA form, the CDR3 reads TGTGCCAGCAGACCAAACGAGAAATACTATGGCTACACCTTC. Translation: CASRPNEKYYGYTF.

The chain combines TRBV28 with TRBJ2-7, with D unclear. Deletions cut 5 bases from V and 3 bases from J, with 11 bases between. The CDR3 loop spans 13 amino acids. Germline CDR1 MDHEN, CDR2 SYDVKM. CDR3 nucleotides: TGTGCCAGCAGTGGCGCTCCGTTCTACGAGCAGTACTTC. Translated, it gives CASSGAPFYEQYF.

The V call is TRBV6-5, the J call TRBJ1-6; 7 positions match TRBD1. CDR1 MNHEY and CDR2 SVGAGI come from the germline V gene. With V trimmed by 5 bases and J by 9 bases, 4 bases remained unmatched. The CDR3 spans 13 residues. The CDR3, as DNA: TGTGCCAGCAGTCCGGACAGGAGTTCACCCCTCCACTTT. The encoded protein is CASSPDRSSPLHF.